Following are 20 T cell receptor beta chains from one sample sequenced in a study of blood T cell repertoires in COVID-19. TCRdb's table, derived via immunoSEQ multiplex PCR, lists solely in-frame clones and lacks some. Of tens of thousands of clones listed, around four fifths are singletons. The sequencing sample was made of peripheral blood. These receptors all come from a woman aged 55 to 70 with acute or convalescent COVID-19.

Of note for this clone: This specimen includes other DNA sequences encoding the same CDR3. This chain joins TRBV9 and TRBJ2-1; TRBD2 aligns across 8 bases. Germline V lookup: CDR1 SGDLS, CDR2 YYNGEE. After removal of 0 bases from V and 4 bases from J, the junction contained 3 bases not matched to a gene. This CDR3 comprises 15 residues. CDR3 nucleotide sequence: TGTGCCAGCAGCGTAGCGGGGGGGAGTTACAATGAGCAGTTCTTC. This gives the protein CASSVAGGSYNEQFF.

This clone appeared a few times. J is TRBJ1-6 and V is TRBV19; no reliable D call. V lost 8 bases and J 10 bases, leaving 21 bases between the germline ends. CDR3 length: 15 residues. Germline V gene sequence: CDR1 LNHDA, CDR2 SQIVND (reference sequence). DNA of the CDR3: TGTGCCAGTGGGTTAGCGGGAGTAGAAGAATCACCCCTCCACTTT. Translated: CASGLAGVEESPLHF.

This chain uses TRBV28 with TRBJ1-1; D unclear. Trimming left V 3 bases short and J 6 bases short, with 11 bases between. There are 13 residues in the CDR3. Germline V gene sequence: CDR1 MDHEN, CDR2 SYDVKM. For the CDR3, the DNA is TGTGCCAGCAGTTTGGAAGGGAGGCCTGAAGCTTTCTTT. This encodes CASSLEGRPEAFF.

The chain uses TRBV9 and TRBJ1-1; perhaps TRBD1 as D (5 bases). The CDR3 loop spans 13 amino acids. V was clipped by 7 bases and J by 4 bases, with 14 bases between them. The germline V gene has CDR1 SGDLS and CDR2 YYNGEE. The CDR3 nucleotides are TGTGCCAGCCAGAACCAGGGTGGCACTGAAGCTTTCTTT. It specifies CASQNQGGTEAFF. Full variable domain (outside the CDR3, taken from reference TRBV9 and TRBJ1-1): DSGVTQTPKHLITATGQRVTLRCSPRSGDLSVYWYQQSLDQGLQFLIQYYNGEERAKGNILERFSAQQFPDLHSELNLSSLELGDSALYFCASQNQGGTEAFFGQGTRLTVV.

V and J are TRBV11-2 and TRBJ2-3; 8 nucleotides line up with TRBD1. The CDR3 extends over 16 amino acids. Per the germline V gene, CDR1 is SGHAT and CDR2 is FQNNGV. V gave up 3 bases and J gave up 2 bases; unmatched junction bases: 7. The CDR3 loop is CASSFQTGANTDTQYF. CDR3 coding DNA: TGTGCCAGCAGCTTCCAGACAGGGGCCAACACAGATACGCAGTATTTT.

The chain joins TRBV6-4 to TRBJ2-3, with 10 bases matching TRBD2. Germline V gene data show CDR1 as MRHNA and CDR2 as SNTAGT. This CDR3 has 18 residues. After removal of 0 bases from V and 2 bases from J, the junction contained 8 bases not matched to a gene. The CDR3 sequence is CASSDSWDSGRSTDTQYF. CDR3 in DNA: TGTGCCAGCAGTGACTCCTGGGATAGCGGGAGGTCCACAGATACGCAGTATTTT.

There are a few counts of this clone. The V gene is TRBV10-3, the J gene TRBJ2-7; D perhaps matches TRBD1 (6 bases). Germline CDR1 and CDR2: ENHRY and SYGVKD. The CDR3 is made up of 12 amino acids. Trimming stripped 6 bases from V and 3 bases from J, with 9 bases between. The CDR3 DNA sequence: TGTGCCATCAGCGAGGACAGCTACGAGCAGTACTTC. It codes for CAISEDSYEQYF.

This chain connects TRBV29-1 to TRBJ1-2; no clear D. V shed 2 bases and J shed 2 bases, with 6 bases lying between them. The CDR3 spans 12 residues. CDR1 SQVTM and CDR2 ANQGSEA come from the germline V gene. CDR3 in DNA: TGCAGCGTTGAACAGGTCAACTATGGCTACACCTTC. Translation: CSVEQVNYGYTF.

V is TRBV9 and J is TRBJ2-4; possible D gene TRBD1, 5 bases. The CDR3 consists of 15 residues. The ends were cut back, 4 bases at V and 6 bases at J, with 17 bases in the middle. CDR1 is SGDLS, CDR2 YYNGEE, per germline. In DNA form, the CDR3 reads TGTGCCAGCAGCCTTTTGGACACTTCCCCAAACATTCAGTACTTC. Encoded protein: CASSLLDTSPNIQYF. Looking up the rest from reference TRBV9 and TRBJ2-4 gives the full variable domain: DSGVTQTPKHLITATGQRVTLRCSPRSGDLSVYWYQQSLDQGLQFLIQYYNGEERAKGNILERFSAQQFPDLHSELNLSSLELGDSALYFCASSLLDTSPNIQYFGAGTRLSVL.

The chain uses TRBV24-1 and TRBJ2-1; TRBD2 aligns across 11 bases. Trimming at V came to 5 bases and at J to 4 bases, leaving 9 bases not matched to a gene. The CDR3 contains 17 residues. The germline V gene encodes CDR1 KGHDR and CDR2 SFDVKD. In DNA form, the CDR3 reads TGTGCCACCAGTGGCTCCCTAGCGGGAGGAGGATACAATGAGCAGTTCTTC. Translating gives CATSGSLAGGGYNEQFF.

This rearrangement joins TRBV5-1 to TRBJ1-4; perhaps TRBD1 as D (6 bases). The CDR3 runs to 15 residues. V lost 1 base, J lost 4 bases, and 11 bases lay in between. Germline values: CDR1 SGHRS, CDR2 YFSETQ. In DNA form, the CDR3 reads TGCGCCAGCAGCTTGAAAGGGGGAGATAATGAAAAACTGTTTTTT. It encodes CASSLKGGDNEKLFF.

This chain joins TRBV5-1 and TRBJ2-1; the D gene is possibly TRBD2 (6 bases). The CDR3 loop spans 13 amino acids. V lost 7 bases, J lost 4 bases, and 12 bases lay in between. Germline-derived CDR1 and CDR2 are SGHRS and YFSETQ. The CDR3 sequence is CASASSAYNEQFF. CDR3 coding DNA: TGCGCCAGCGCCTCTAGCGCGTACAATGAGCAGTTCTTC.

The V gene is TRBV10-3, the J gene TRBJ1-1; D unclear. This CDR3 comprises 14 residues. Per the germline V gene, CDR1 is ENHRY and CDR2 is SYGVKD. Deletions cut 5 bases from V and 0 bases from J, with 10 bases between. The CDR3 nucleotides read TGTGCCATCAGTCCGGTTATGGTGAACACTGAAGCTTTCTTT. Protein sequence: CAISPVMVNTEAFF.

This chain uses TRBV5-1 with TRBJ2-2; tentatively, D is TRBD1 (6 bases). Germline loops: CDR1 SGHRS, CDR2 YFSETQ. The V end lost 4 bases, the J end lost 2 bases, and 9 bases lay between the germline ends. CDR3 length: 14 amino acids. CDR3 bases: TGCGCCAGCAGCCAGGGGACCAACACCGGGGAGCTGTTTTTT. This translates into CASSQGTNTGELFF.

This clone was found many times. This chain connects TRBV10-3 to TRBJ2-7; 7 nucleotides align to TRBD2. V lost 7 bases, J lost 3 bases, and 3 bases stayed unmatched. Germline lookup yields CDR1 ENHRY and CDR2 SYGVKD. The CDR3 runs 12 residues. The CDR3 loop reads CAIITSDYEQYF. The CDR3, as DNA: TGTGCCATCATAACTAGCGACTACGAGCAGTACTTC.

Here the CDR3 reads CASSSPTGTNTGELFF. The CDR3 DNA reads as TGTGCCAGCAGCTCACCGACAGGCACGAACACCGGGGAGCTGTTTTTT. J is TRBJ2-2 and V is TRBV5-5, with D tentatively TRBD1 (6 bases). V was shortened by 3 bases and J by 0 bases, with 12 bases between the two germline ends. This CDR3 is 16 amino acids long. In germline, CDR1 is SGHKS, CDR2 YYEKEE (reference sequence). The entire variable domain, with the rest obtained from reference TRBV5-5 and TRBJ2-2, is as follows: DAGVTQSPTHLIKTRGQQVTLRCSPISGHKSVSWYQQVLGQGPQFIFQYYEKEERGRGNFPDRFSARQFPNYSSELNVNALLLGDSALYLCASSSPTGTNTGELFFGEGSRLTVL.

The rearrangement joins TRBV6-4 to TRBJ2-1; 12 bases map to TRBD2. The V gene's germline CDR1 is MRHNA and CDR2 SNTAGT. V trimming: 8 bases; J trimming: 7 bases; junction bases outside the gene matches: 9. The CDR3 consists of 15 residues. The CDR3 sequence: CASRLAGGSGNEQFF. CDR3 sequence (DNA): TGTGCCAGCCGGCTAGCGGGAGGGTCGGGGAATGAGCAGTTCTTC.

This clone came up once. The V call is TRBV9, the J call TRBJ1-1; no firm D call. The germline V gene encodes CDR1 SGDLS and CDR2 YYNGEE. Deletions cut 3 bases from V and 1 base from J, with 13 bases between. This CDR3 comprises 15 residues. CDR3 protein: CASSAQVRSNTEAFF. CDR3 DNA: TGTGCCAGCAGCGCCCAGGTAAGGTCGAACACTGAAGCTTTCTTT.

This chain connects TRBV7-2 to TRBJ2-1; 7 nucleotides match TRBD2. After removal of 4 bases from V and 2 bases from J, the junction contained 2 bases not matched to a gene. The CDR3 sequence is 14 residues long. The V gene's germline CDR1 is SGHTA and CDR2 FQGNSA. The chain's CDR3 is CASSSGLAYNEQFF. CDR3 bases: TGTGCCAGCAGCTCAGGACTAGCCTACAATGAGCAGTTCTTC.

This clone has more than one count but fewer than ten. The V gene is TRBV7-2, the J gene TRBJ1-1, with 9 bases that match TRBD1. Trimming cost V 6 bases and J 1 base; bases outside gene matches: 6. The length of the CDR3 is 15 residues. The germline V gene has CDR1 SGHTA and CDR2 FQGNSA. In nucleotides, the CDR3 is TGTGCCAGCAGTCCTCGGACAGGGGAGAACACTGAAGCTTTCTTT. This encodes CASSPRTGENTEAFF.